A selection of T cell receptor beta chains follows, all from one sample in a study of shared clonotypes between healthy human individuals. Repertoires were generated with immunoSEQ multiplex PCR, while TCRdb's copy carries only in-frame clones and drops some. Found here are 2 million to 2.5 million clones, 90% to 95% of them singletons; the top ten hold 0.1% to 0.15%. Sequencing was performed on naive CD4+ T cells sorted from blood. The receptors were sampled from a man aged 18 to 30 in good health. CDR3s include the opening cysteine and the closing phenylalanine or tryptophan. D genes are given only for firm matches. Clone size is shown for a subset of rows, as once, few, many or a class of expanded clone.

D gene,V gene,clone size,J gene,CDR3 protein,CDR3 DNA
TRBD2,TRBV25-1,-,TRBJ2-1,CASSGPTSGNYNEQFF,TGTGCCAGCAGTGGGCCGACTAGCGGGAACTACAATGAGCAGTTCTTC
-,TRBV2,-,TRBJ2-2,CASSEGASTGELFF,TGTGCCAGCAGTGAAGGGGCCAGCACCGGGGAGCTGTTTTTT
-,TRBV6-6,-,TRBJ2-5,CASARQETQYF,TGTGCCAGCGCGAGACAAGAGACCCAGTACTTC
TRBD1,TRBV27,-,TRBJ2-1,CASSLGQGSYNEQFF,TGTGCCAGCAGTTTGGGACAGGGGTCCTACAATGAGCAGTTCTTC
-,TRBV30,-,TRBJ1-1,CAWSGVSEAFF,TGTGCCTGGAGTGGGGTATCTGAAGCTTTCTTT
-,TRBV7-9,-,TRBJ1-3,CASSLGAALGNTIYF,TGTGCCAGCAGCTTAGGCGCGGCGTTAGGAAACACCATATATTTT
-,TRBV27,-,TRBJ2-2,CASPPGDEPRTANTGELFF,TGTGCCAGCCCTCCGGGGGACGAGCCGAGAACGGCGAACACCGGGGAGCTGTTTTTT
-,TRBV6-6,-,TRBJ1-3,CAIQAASGNTIYF,TGTGCCATCCAGGCAGCCTCTGGAAACACCATATATTTT
TRBD1,TRBV7-2,-,TRBJ2-3,CASSLTGNTDTQYF,TGTGCCAGCAGCTTGACAGGGAACACAGATACGCAGTATTTT
TRBD2,TRBV19,-,TRBJ2-1,CATRRTSGALNEQFF,TGTGCCACCCGGCGGACTAGCGGAGCCCTGAATGAGCAGTTCTTC
-,TRBV20-1,-,TRBJ1-1,CSAYNGGGAFF,TGCAGTGCTTACAATGGGGGGGGTGCTTTCTTT
-,TRBV6-5,-,TRBJ1-1,CASTKNTEAFF,TGTGCCAGCACTAAAAACACTGAAGCTTTCTTT
TRBD2,TRBV30,-,TRBJ2-1,CAWNQESSSGYNEQFF,TGTGCCTGGAACCAAGAGTCGTCTAGCGGATACAATGAGCAGTTCTTC
-,TRBV7-3,-,TRBJ1-2,CASSSGVNGYTF,TGTGCCAGCAGCTCGGGAGTCAATGGCTACACCTTC
-,TRBV5-1,-,TRBJ1-3,CASSLEWVSGNTIYF,TGCGCCAGCAGCTTGGAGTGGGTCTCTGGAAACACCATATATTTT
-,TRBV11-2,once,TRBJ1-1,CASSFGRDAEAFF,TGTGCCAGCAGCTTTGGGAGGGACGCTGAAGCTTTCTTT
-,TRBV9,-,TRBJ1-5,CASSPRGEYNQPQHF,TGTGCCAGCAGCCCGCGGGGCGAATACAATCAGCCCCAGCATTTT
-,TRBV19,-,TRBJ1-5,CASSILYQPQHF,TGTGCCAGTAGTATCTTATATCAGCCCCAGCATTTT
TRBD1,TRBV4-1,-,TRBJ2-5,CASSQEGTVWETQYF,TGCGCCAGCAGCCAAGAAGGGACAGTCTGGGAGACCCAGTACTTC
-,TRBV10-3,-,TRBJ1-6,CAISDLRDTNSPLHF,TGTGCCATCAGTGACCTCCGGGATACAAATTCACCCCTCCACTTT
-,TRBV30,-,TRBJ1-5,CASSTHRVNQPQHF,TGTGCCTCTTCAACCCACAGGGTCAATCAGCCCCAGCATTTT
TRBD1,TRBV9,once,TRBJ1-6,CASSTWTGPNSPLHF,TGTGCCAGCAGCACCTGGACAGGGCCAAATTCACCCCTCCACTTT
-,TRBV28,-,TRBJ1-5,CASSSMRQVYSNQPQHF,TGTGCCAGCAGCTCAATGCGACAGGTTTATAGCAATCAGCCCCAGCATTTT
TRBD1,TRBV23-1,-,TRBJ1-4,CASSPHTSETGALTNEKLFF,TGCGCCAGCAGTCCACACACCTCCGAGACAGGGGCTCTCACTAATGAAAAACTGTTTTTT
TRBD2,TRBV2,-,TRBJ2-7,CASRVTSGSSYEQYF,TGTGCCAGCAGGGTAACTAGCGGGAGCTCCTACGAGCAGTACTTC
-,TRBV2,-,TRBJ1-2,CASSLGDNYGYTF,TGTGCCAGCAGTTTAGGGGATAACTATGGCTACACCTTC
TRBD2,TRBV13,-,TRBJ2-3,CASSSTGLAYSGIRDTQYF,TGTGCCAGCAGCTCCACGGGACTAGCCTACAGCGGTATTAGAGATACGCAGTATTTT
TRBD1,TRBV5-4,-,TRBJ2-7,CASSSPQGDPYEQYF,TGTGCCAGCAGCTCTCCCCAGGGGGATCCCTACGAGCAGTACTTC
TRBD2,TRBV30,-,TRBJ2-4,CAWSEPGLAGNIQYF,TGTGCCTGGAGTGAGCCGGGACTAGCGGGAAACATTCAGTACTTC
-,TRBV19,-,TRBJ1-5,CASSIEMWRGDSNQPQHF,TGTGCCAGTAGTATAGAGATGTGGAGGGGTGATAGCAATCAGCCCCAGCATTTT
-,TRBV5-1,-,TRBJ1-1,CASSSQVGNTEAFF,TGCGCCAGCAGCTCACAGGTGGGCAACACTGAAGCTTTCTTT
-,TRBV7-6,-,TRBJ1-4,CASSQGRQGNEKLFF,TGTGCCAGCAGCCAGGGCCGGCAGGGGAATGAAAAACTGTTTTTT
-,TRBV27,-,TRBJ1-1,CASSSGWAGTEAFF,TGTGCCAGCAGTAGCGGTTGGGCAGGCACTGAAGCTTTCTTT
-,TRBV5-1,-,TRBJ1-4,CASSWNAGAGNEKLFF,TGCGCCAGCAGCTGGAACGCCGGGGCGGGTAATGAAAAACTGTTTTTT
TRBD2,TRBV5-4,-,TRBJ2-1,CASSLALGGNEQFF,TGTGCCAGCAGCTTGGCCCTCGGGGGGAATGAGCAGTTCTTC
-,TRBV11-2,-,TRBJ1-3,CASSLDQRSVGGNTIYF,TGTGCCAGCAGCTTAGATCAAAGGAGTGTAGGTGGAAACACCATATATTTT
-,TRBV6-5,-,TRBJ2-3,CASSYDSGRGDTQYF,TGTGCCAGCAGTTACGACTCAGGACGGGGAGATACGCAGTATTTT
-,TRBV7-6,-,TRBJ1-6,CASSTTGQTNSPLHF,TGTGCCAGCAGCACGACGGGGCAGACGAATTCACCCCTCCACTTT
-,TRBV5-1,-,TRBJ2-5,CASSLRGTETQYF,TGCGCCAGCAGCTTGCGGGGTACGGAGACCCAGTACTTC
-,TRBV28,-,TRBJ2-1,CASSLSQWANEQFF,TGTGCCAGCAGTTTATCACAGTGGGCAAATGAGCAGTTCTTC
TRBD2,TRBV2,once,TRBJ2-1,CASSGTSGYNEQFF,TGTGCCAGCAGTGGGACTAGCGGCTACAATGAGCAGTTCTTC
-,TRBV7-2,-,TRBJ2-7,CASSMMGQGTYEQYF,TGTGCCAGCAGCATGATGGGGCAGGGGACCTACGAGCAGTACTTC
-,TRBV27,-,TRBJ1-1,CASTPPPGNTEAFF,TGTGCCAGCACTCCTCCGCCAGGAAACACTGAAGCTTTCTTT
-,TRBV30,-,TRBJ1-2,CAWSDLGKNGYTF,TGTGCCTGGAGTGATCTGGGGAAGAATGGCTACACCTTC
TRBD1,TRBV25-1,few,TRBJ1-2,CASSELGTGRYTF,TGTGCCAGCAGTGAGCTAGGGACAGGTCGCTACACCTTC
-,TRBV7-8,-,TRBJ1-1,CASRPQRGRFTEAFF,TGTGCCAGCAGACCTCAGCGGGGGCGATTTACTGAAGCTTTCTTT
TRBD1,TRBV6-5,-,TRBJ1-2,CASSYSGQPNYGYTF,TGTGCCAGCAGTTACTCGGGACAGCCTAACTATGGCTACACCTTC
-,TRBV4-1,-,TRBJ2-7,CASSQDRALYEQYF,TGCGCCAGCAGCCAAGACAGGGCTCTTTACGAGCAGTACTTC
-,TRBV25-1,-,TRBJ1-4,CASSEPGVTNEKLFF,TGTGCCAGCAGTGAACCCGGGGTTACTAATGAAAAACTGTTTTTT
-,TRBV6-6,-,TRBJ2-1,CASSYGTGHNEQFF,TGTGCCAGCAGTTACGGGACTGGACACAATGAGCAGTTCTTC
TRBD2,TRBV11-3,-,TRBJ2-3,CASSEGLADATDTQYF,TGTGCCAGCAGCGAGGGACTAGCGGATGCCACAGATACGCAGTATTTT
TRBD1,TRBV11-2,-,TRBJ2-7,CASSFDRGSYEQYF,TGTGCCAGCAGCTTTGACAGGGGATCCTACGAGCAGTACTTC
TRBD2,TRBV18,-,TRBJ2-7,CASSPLRGREGLYEQYF,TGTGCCAGCTCACCGCTGCGAGGGCGGGAGGGCCTCTACGAGCAGTACTTC
TRBD1,TRBV4-1,-,TRBJ1-3,CASSYGQGALGNTIYF,TGCGCCAGCAGCTACGGACAGGGGGCGCTTGGAAACACCATATATTTT
TRBD2,TRBV30,-,TRBJ2-5,CGAAGEETQYF,TGTGGGGCCGCGGGAGAAGAGACCCAGTACTTC
TRBD2,TRBV30,-,TRBJ2-7,CAWSPPRLAEVNYYHEQYF,TGTGCCTGGAGTCCTCCGAGACTAGCGGAGGTGAACTACTACCACGAGCAGTACTTC